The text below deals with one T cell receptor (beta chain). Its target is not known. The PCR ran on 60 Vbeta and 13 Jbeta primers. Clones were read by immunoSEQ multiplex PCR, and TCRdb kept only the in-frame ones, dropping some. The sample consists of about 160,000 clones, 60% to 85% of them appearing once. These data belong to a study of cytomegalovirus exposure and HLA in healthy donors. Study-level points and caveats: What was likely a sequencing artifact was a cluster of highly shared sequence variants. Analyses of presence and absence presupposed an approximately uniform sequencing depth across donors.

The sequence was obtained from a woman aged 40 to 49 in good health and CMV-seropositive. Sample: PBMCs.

The CDR3 sequence is CASSQAGGANYGYTF. Here the CDR3 DNA reads TGTGCCAGCAGCCAAGCAGGGGGAGCTAACTATGGCTACACCTTC. The chain employs TRBV6-1 and TRBJ1-2, with 7 bases lining up with TRBD1. Germline-derived CDR1 and CDR2 are MNHNS and SASEGT. Trimming removed 6 bases from V and 0 bases from J; junction bases left unmatched: 7. The CDR3 has 15 residues.